What follows describes a single T cell receptor (beta chain). Its antigen remains unidentified. Primers for the PCR totalled 60 Vbeta and 13 Jbeta. Clones were sequenced by immunoSEQ multiplex PCR, and TCRdb holds only the in-frame ones, with some missing. The table lists tens of thousands of clones, approximately 75% of them singletons. The data belong to a study of cytomegalovirus exposure and HLA in healthy donors. About the study: In a previous analysis, 110 million or so unique TCR beta sequences were found from approximately 180 million T cells. Study results and limitations: In a later analysis, several top co-occurrence clusters appeared linked to parvovirus B19, influenza, CMV and Epstein-Barr virus. An Asian-associated ancestry cluster reportedly showed fewer N-insertions than the roughly 700-donor mean in a later analysis.

The CDR3 is made up of 15 amino acids. The V and J ends lost 3 bases and 5 bases, in that order; junction bases with no gene match: 8. Germline CDR1 is KGHSH and CDR2 is LQKENI. The TCR comes from a human donor in good health. Sequencing input: PBMCs. The gene calls are TRBV18 and TRBJ1-1; 8 nucleotides agree with TRBD1. The CDR3 nucleotides are TGTGCCAGCTCACCCGGACAGGGTGGGGCTACTGAAGCTTTCTTT. It translates to CASSPGQGGATEAFF.